This TCR beta chain is drawn from a study of CD8 T cells in ankylosing spondylitis. The study, taken as a whole, reports: Earlier work had already found some motif variants in reactive arthritis synovial fluid and blood. Blood from ankylosing spondylitis patients appeared to carry a characteristic eight-variant TCR beta motif. The disease-linked clones had a CD8+ phenotype and low blood frequencies.

Comments on this clonotype: The antigen remains unidentified.

Each CDR3 protein is one row after TCRdb ran MiXCR on the 5' RACE reads. The data hold a few hundred thousand distinct CDR3 sequences, with about 18% observed a single time. V shed 5 bases and J shed 6 bases, with 12 bases lying between them. The CDR3 runs 13 residues. V is TRBV12-3 or TRBV12-4 and J is TRBJ2-3; D call uncertain. Sequenced sample: blood, either unsorted or a sorted T cell fraction (not recorded which). The receptor was derived from a male donor with ankylosing spondylitis or in good health (not recorded which). Here the CDR3 reads CASSTELGDTQYF. The CDR3 DNA reads as TGTGCCAGCAGTACCGAACTGGGGGATACGCAGTATTTT.